This T cell receptor beta chain was obtained from a study of blood T cell repertoires in COVID-19. Study context: PBMCs, B-cell-depleted T cells, or T cells provided the cDNA or gDNA that made up the material.

In the authors' methods: The assay estimated nucleated cells by amplifying reference gene primers. Clones were read by immunoSEQ multiplex PCR, and TCRdb kept only the in-frame ones, dropping some. Clone size and V and J calls were adopted from that table, with D and trimming inferred from the DNA. The repertoire holds approximately 50,000 clones, with 70% to 85% as singletons. V was pared by 5 bases and J by 0 bases, with 7 bases of the junction left unmatched. The CDR3 covers 16 residues. CDR1 and CDR2 (germline): MDHEN, SYDVKM. Sample: peripheral blood. The TCR was taken from a man in his 70s with active COVID-19. The chain uses TRBV28 and TRBJ2-3; 8 bases line up with TRBD1. As DNA, the CDR3 is TGTGCCAGCAGTAGGAGACAGGGGCAAAGCACAGATACGCAGTATTTT. It encodes CASSRRQGQSTDTQYF.